This TCR beta chain was sequenced in a study of molecular identifiers for immune sequencing clone quantification. Study summary: In replicates, the authors split RNA from roughly 20,000 or 100,000 naive CD8 cells five ways and sequenced four. Study observations and caveats: A single cell's spiked Jurkat TCR RNA was reportedly detectable among roughly 1 million naive cells. Effector cells had over 98% of their molecules in clones above 20 RNA copies, while naive cells had under 1%.

TCRdb independently ran MiXCR on the PCR reads; one entry per CDR3 protein. The sample carries about 640,000 distinct CDR3 sequences, about 20% recorded once. This clonotype was detected only a few times. Its matching antigen is unknown. Trimming took off 6 bases at V and 10 bases at J, with 25 bases between the two ends. Germline V gene sequence: CDR1 LNHDA, CDR2 SQIVND (reference sequence). CDR3 size: 17 residues. This chain links TRBV19 with TRBJ1-6, with D possibly matching TRBD1 (5 bases). This TCR was recovered from a human donor in good health. Some libraries in this study had Jurkat cell RNA spiked in. The sample consisted of naive CD8+ T cells from blood, with Jurkat cell RNA spiked in. Regarding subset: FACS-sorted CD8+CD4-CCR7+CD45RA+ naive T cells. CDR3 nucleotides: TGTGCCAGTAGCCGCGGACTTGATAGGGGAAGAGGATCACCCCTCCACTTT. Its protein is CASSRGLDRGRGSPLHF.